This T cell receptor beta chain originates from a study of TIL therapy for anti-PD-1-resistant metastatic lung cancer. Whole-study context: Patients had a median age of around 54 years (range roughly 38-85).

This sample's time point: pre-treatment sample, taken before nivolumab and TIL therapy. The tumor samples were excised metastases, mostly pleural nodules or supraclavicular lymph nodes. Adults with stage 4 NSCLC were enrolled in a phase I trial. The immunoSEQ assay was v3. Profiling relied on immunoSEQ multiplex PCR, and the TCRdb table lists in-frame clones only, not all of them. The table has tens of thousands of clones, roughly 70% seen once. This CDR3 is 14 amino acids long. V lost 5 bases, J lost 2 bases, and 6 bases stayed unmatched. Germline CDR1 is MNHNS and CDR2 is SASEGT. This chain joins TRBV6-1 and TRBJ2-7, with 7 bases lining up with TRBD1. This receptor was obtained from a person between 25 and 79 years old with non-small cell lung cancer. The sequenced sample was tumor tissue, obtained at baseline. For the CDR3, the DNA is TGTGCCAGCAGTACGACAGGGTCCGCCTACGAGCAGTACTTC. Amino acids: CASSTTGSAYEQYF.